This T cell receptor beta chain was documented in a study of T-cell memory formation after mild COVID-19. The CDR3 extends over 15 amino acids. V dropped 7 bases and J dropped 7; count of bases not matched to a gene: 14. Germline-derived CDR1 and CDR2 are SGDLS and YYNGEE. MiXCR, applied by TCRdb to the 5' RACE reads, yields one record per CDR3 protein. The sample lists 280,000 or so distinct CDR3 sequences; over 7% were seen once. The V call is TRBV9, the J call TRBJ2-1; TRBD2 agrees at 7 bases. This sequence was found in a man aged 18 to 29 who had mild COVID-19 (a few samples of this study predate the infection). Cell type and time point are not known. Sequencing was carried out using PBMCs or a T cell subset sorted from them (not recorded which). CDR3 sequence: CASGPRSSGRNEQFF. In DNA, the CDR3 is TGTGCCAGCGGCCCGAGGTCTAGCGGCCGAAATGAGCAGTTCTTC.